This T cell receptor (beta chain) appears in the sequencing data of a study of cytomegalovirus exposure and HLA in healthy donors. CDR1 is SGHRS, CDR2 YFSETQ, per germline. The CDR3 runs 16 residues. Primers included in the PCR were 60 Vbeta and 13 Jbeta primers. In the study's own analysis: Roughly 11 million of the about 80 million unique TCR beta chains counted in a later analysis were shared. Profiled with immunoSEQ multiplex PCR; TCRdb holds only in-frame clones, not every one. V and J calls and clone size are copied from that table; D and trimming were computed from the DNA. The table records 150,000 to 200,000 clones, nearly 80% of them present only once. Regarding the study as a whole: In vitro experiments confirmed that a few CMV-associated chains were specific for CMV antigens.

Comment on this clone: Antigen: not known.

The TCR originated in a man aged 45-60 years in good health and CMV-seropositive. Sequenced sample: PBMCs. This chain connects TRBV5-1 to TRBJ2-5, with 7 bases lining up with TRBD2. The DNA end is more similar to TRBJ2-7, so the J call may be wrong. As DNA, the CDR3 is TGCGCCAGCAGCCCCCAAGGAGCGGGGAGCTCCTACGAGCAGTACTTC. This sequence encodes CASSPQGAGSSYEQYF.